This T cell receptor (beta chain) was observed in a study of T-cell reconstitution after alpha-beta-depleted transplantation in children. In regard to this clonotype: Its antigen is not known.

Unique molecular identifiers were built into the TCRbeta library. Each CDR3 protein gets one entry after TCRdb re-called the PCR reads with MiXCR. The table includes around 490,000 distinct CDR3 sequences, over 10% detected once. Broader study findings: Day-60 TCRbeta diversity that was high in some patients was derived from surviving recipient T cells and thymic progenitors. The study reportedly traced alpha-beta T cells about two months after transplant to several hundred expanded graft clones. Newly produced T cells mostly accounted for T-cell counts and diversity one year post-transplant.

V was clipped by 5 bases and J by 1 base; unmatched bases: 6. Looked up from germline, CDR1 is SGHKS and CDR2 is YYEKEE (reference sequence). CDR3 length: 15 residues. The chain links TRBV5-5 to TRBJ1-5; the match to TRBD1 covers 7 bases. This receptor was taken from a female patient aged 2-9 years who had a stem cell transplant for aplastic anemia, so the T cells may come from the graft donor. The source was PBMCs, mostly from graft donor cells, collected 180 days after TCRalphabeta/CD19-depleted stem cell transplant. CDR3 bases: TGTGCCAGCAGTTGGGACAGAAGAAGCAATCAGCCCCAGCATTTT. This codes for CASSWDRRSNQPQHF.